Sequencing of this T cell receptor beta chain was carried out in a study of metastatic and nonmetastatic thyroid tumors. From germline, CDR1 is SGHRS and CDR2 YFSETQ. The CDR3 has 18 amino acids. The junction had 20 bases not matched to a gene; V was cut back by 4 bases and J by 4 bases. Until they underwent thyroid surgery, no patient had received any treatment. TCRdb re-processed the PCR reads through MiXCR. The repertoire includes around 65,000 clones, approximately 14% of them detected once, and approximately 6.1% sits in the top ten. Sequences were obtained from blood. This receptor was taken from a male donor with papillary thyroid cancer or a benign thyroid nodule (not recorded which). Some clones in this sample may be carry-over from other donors' samples. J is TRBJ2-7 and V is TRBV5-1, with 7 bases fitting TRBD2. The CDR3 is CASSLFGADAGVGYEQYF. In nucleotides, the CDR3 is TGCGCCAGCAGCCTTTTCGGGGCCGATGCGGGAGTTGGATACGAGCAGTACTTC.